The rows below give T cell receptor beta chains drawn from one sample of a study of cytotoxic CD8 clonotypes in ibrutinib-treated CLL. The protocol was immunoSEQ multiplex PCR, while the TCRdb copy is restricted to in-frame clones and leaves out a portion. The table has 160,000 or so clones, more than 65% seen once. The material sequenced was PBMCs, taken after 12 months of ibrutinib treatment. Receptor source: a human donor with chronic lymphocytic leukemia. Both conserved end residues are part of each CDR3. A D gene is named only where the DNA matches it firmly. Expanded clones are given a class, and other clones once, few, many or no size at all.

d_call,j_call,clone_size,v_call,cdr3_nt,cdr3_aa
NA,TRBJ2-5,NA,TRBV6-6,TGTGCCAGCACTACCTCTCGCCAAGAGACCCAGTACTTC,CASTTSRQETQYF
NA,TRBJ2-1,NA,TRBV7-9,TGTGCCAGCAGCTCAGAGGGTGGTAATGAGCAGTTCTTC,CASSSEGGNEQFF
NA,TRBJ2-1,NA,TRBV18,TGTGCCAGCTCACAAGCCTCCAATGAGCAGTTCTTC,CASSQASNEQFF
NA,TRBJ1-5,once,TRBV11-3,TGTGCCAGCCCAAGGGGGGGGGATAGGGAGAGCAATCAGCCCCAGCATTTT,CASPRGGDRESNQPQHF
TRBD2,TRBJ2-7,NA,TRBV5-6,TGTGCCAGCAGCAAGCCTAGCGGGTCCTTATACGAGCAGTACTTC,CASSKPSGSLYEQYF
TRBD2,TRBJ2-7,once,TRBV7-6,TGTGCCAGCAGCGTTACCAATACTAGCGGAGGATCCTACGAGCAGTACTTC,CASSVTNTSGGSYEQYF
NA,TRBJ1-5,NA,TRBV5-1,TGCGCCAGCAGCTTGGAGGCGGGACAGCCCCAGCATTTT,CASSLEAGQPQHF
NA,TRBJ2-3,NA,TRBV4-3,TGCGCCAGCAGCCAAGCCGAGGGAACGGACACAGATACGCAGTATTTT,CASSQAEGTDTDTQYF
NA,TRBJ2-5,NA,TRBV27,TGTGCCAGCAGACCAAGACTAGGGACACTCCAAGAGACCCAGTACTTC,CASRPRLGTLQETQYF
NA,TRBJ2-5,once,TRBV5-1,TGCGCCAGCAGCTTGGTGGCGCAAGAGACCCAGTACTTC,CASSLVAQETQYF
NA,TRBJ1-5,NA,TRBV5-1,TGCGCCAGCAGCTTGAGCGGGGGTAGCAATCAGCCCCAGCATTTT,CASSLSGGSNQPQHF
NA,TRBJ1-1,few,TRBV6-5,TGTGCCAGCAGTTACTCACAGGGCCAAGCTTTCTTT,CASSYSQGQAFF
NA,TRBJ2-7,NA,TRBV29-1,TGCAGCGTTATAGGGTTCGGGTCCTACGAGCAGTACTTC,CSVIGFGSYEQYF
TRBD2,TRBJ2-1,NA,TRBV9,TGTGCCAGCAGCGTCCCGACTAGCGGGGGGTCGAGGGAGCAGTTCTTC,CASSVPTSGGSREQFF
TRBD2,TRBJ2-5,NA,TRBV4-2,TGTGCCAGCAGCCAAGGTGGAGTTGGCGGGAGGGCCGGGGAGACCCAGTACTTC,CASSQGGVGGRAGETQYF
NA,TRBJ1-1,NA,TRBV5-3,TGTGCCAGAAGCCTTTCTGGGAGCCCTGAAGCTTTCTTT,CARSLSGSPEAFF
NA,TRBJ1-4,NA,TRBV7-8,TGTGCCAGCAGCACCCGGACAGCCATCAATGAAAAACTGTTTTTT,CASSTRTAINEKLFF
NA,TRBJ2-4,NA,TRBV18,TGTGCCAGCTCACGTATCTGGGAAAAAAACATTCAGTACTTC,CASSRIWEKNIQYF
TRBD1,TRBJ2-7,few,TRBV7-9,TGTGCCAGCAGCTTAACAGGGGACGAGCAGTACTTC,CASSLTGDEQYF
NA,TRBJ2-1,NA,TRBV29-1,TGCAGCGTTGCTCCCCGGCTCTCCTACAATGAGCAGTTCTTC,CSVAPRLSYNEQFF
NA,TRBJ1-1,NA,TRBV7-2,TGTGCCAGCAGCCAAACAGGCGCCCAGGACACTGAAGCTTTCTTT,CASSQTGAQDTEAFF
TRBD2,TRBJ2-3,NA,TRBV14,TGTGCCAGCAGCCAGTCTTCCTTTTTGGGGGGGACAGATACGCAGTATTTT,CASSQSSFLGGTDTQYF
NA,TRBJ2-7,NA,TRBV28,TGTGCCAGCAGTTTATTGACAGTATCCTACGAGCAGTACTTC,CASSLLTVSYEQYF
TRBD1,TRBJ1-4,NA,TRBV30,TGTGCCTGGAGACAGGGGCTTAATGAAAAACTGTTTTTT,CAWRQGLNEKLFF
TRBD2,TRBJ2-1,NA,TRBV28,TGTGCCAGCGTACCGGGACTAGCGGGGGGCTCAAGCTCCTACAATGAGCAGTTCTTC,CASVPGLAGGSSSYNEQFF
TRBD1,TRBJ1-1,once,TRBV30,TGTGCCTGGAGGGACAGGGTGAACACTGAAGCTTTCTTT,CAWRDRVNTEAFF
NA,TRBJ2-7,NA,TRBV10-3,TGTTCATCGGGGCCCGCATCCTACGAGCAGTACTTC,CSSGPASYEQYF
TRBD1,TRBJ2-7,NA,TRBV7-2,TGTGCCAGCAGCTCCCGACAGGGTGGATACGAGCAGTACTTC,CASSSRQGGYEQYF
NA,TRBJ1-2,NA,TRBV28,TGTGCCAGCAGTTTAGAGGGACATGGCTACACCTTC,CASSLEGHGYTF
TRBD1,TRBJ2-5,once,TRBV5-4,TGTGCCAGCAGTTCCACGGACAGGGCGCAGACCCAGTACTTC,CASSSTDRAQTQYF
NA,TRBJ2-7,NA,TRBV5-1,TGCGCCAGCAGCTTGGTTTACGGGAACTACGAGCAGTACTTC,CASSLVYGNYEQYF
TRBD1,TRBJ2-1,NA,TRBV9,TGTGCCAGCAGCATCACAGGGGGCGCCCACAATGAGCAGTTCTTC,CASSITGGAHNEQFF
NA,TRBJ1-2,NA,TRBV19,TGTGCCAGTAGTCCCCAGGGTACAAGGCGCTATGGCTACACCTTC,CASSPQGTRRYGYTF
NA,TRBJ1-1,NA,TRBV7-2,TGTGCCAGCAGCTTAGCTGGCCAGGGGATGAACACTGAAGCTTTCTTT,CASSLAGQGMNTEAFF
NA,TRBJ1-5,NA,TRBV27,TGTGCCAGCAGTTTATTGGGCCCCAATCAGCCCCAGCATTTT,CASSLLGPNQPQHF
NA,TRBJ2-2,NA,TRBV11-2,TGTGCCAGCAGCCCCCTGGGGAGGTTGGCCGGGGAGCTGTTTTTT,CASSPLGRLAGELFF